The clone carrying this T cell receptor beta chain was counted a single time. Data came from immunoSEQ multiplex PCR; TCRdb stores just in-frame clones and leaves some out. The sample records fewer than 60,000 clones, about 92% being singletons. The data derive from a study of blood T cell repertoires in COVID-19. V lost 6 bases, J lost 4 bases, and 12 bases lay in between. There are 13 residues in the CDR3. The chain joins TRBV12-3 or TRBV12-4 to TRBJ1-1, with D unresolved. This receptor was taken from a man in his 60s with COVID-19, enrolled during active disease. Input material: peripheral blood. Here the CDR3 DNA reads TGTGCCAGCAGATCCCCGACACCCACTGAAGCTTTCTTT. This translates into CASRSPTPTEAFF.